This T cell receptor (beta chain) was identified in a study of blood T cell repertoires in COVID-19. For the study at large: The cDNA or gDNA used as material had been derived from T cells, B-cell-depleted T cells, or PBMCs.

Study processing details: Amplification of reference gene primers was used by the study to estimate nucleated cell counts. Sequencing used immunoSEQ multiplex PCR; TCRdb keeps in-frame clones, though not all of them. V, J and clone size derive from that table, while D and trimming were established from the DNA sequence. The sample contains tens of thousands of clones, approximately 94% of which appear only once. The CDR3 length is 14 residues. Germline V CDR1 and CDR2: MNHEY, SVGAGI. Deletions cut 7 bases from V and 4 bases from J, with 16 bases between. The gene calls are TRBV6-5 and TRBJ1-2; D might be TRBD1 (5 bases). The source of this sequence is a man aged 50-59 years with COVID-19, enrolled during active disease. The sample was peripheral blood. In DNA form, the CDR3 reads TGTGCCAGCACCTGGGGCAGGCAAGGCTATGGCTACACCTTC. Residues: CASTWGRQGYGYTF.